This T cell receptor (beta chain) came from a study of cytomegalovirus exposure and HLA in healthy donors. The PCR used 60 Vbeta and 13 Jbeta primers. Measured with immunoSEQ multiplex PCR; TCRdb has only the in-frame clones, and not every one. The table has around 200,000 clones, roughly 79% seen once. Germline lookup yields CDR1 MDHEN and CDR2 SYDVKM. CDR3 size: 16 residues. V gave up 5 bases and J gave up 3 bases, with 19 bases separating them. The sequence came from a male donor in good health and CMV-seronegative. The sequenced sample consisted of PBMCs. The chain carries TRBV28 and TRBJ1-2, with a weak D call TRBD1 (6 bases). The CDR3 here is CASSSPTARGHYGYTF. CDR3 bases: TGTGCCAGCAGTAGTCCCACCGCGCGGGGGCACTATGGCTACACCTTC.